A selection of T cell receptor beta chains follows, all from one sample in a study of PD-1 blockade in classical Hodgkin lymphoma. Clones were sequenced by immunoSEQ multiplex PCR, and TCRdb holds only the in-frame ones, with some missing. The sample consists of approximately 57,000 clones, around 93% of them appearing once. The starting material was peripheral blood mononuclear cells (PBMCs), obtained before the second cycle of nivolumab. The receptors derive from a human donor with classical Hodgkin lymphoma. CDR3s include the opening cysteine and the closing phenylalanine or tryptophan. D genes are given only for firm matches. A row's size may be missing; if present it is once, few, many or a size class.

D gene	V gene	J gene	clone size	CDR3 protein	CDR3 DNA
.	TRBV7-9	TRBJ1-5	.	CASSLSGQSNQPQHF	TGTGCCAGCAGCTTATCCGGGCAAAGCAATCAGCCCCAGCATTTT
.	TRBV6-5	TRBJ1-3	.	CASSSKGPSSGNTIYF	TGTGCCAGCAGTTCGAAGGGCCCTAGTTCTGGAAACACCATATATTTT
TRBD1	TRBV2	TRBJ2-7	.	CASSGETGEYEQYF	TGTGCCAGCAGTGGGGAGACAGGGGAATACGAGCAGTACTTC
.	TRBV14	TRBJ2-5	once	CASSQIPAGLLQETQYF	TGTGCCAGCAGCCAAATTCCAGCAGGGCTGTTACAAGAGACCCAGTACTTC
.	TRBV7-9	TRBJ1-2	.	CASSPPYGYTF	TGTGCCAGCAGCCCACCGTATGGCTACACCTTC
.	TRBV6-5	TRBJ2-1	.	CASSPWTRSNEQFF	TGTGCCAGCAGCCCCTGGACCCGGAGCAATGAGCAGTTCTTC
.	TRBV19	TRBJ1-5	.	CASSSQGDYSNQPQHF	TGTGCCAGTAGTTCACAGGGAGATTATAGCAATCAGCCCCAGCATTTT
.	TRBV19	TRBJ1-6	.	CASRGYNSPLHF	TGTGCCAGCCGAGGGTATAATTCACCCCTCCACTTT
TRBD1	TRBV7-9	TRBJ2-7	.	CASSLDRGLPYF	TGTGCCAGCAGCCTCGACAGGGGGCTCCCGTACTTC
.	TRBV30	TRBJ2-3	once	CAWKVPDMWNTQYF	TGTGCCTGGAAGGTTCCGGACATGTGGAATACGCAGTATTTT
TRBD2	TRBV9	TRBJ2-2	.	CASSVVGGNLEIGELFF	TGTGCCAGCAGCGTAGTGGGGGGGAACTTAGAAATCGGGGAGCTGTTTTTT
.	TRBV6-5	TRBJ2-7	.	CASSYVRASDEQYF	TGTGCCAGCAGTTACGTAAGGGCCTCGGACGAGCAGTACTTC
.	TRBV29-1	TRBJ2-5	.	CSVGLRLSQETQYF	TGCAGCGTTGGCCTGAGGCTATCTCAAGAGACCCAGTACTTC
.	TRBV19	TRBJ1-1	once	CASTQLGTNTEAFF	TGTGCCAGTACTCAACTTGGGACTAACACTGAAGCTTTCTTT
.	TRBV18	TRBJ2-7	.	CASSPPTLKASYEQYF	TGTGCCAGCTCACCCCCGACCCTAAAAGCGTCCTACGAGCAGTACTTC
TRBD2	TRBV2	TRBJ2-2	.	CASSEAQSGIGTGELFF	TGTGCCAGCAGTGAAGCCCAGAGCGGGATAGGGACCGGGGAGCTGTTTTTT
.	TRBV21-1	TRBJ2-3	once	CASNEGRRKDTQYF	TGTGCCAGCAACGAGGGCCGGAGGAAAGATACGCAGTATTTT
.	TRBV30	TRBJ1-1	.	CAWSLQPGGGSLTEAFF	TGTGCCTGGAGTCTCCAACCGGGGGGCGGGAGTCTTACTGAAGCTTTCTTT
.	TRBV6-1	TRBJ2-7	.	CASSVNWRAPLGEQYF	TGTGCCAGCAGTGTTAATTGGAGGGCCCCCCTCGGAGAGCAGTACTTC
.	TRBV4-1	TRBJ1-1	.	CASSQDEGSGTEAFF	TGCGCCAGCAGCCAAGATGAGGGTAGTGGCACTGAAGCTTTCTTT
TRBD2	TRBV7-9	TRBJ2-7	.	CASSRGGLAGSYEQYF	TGTGCCAGCAGCCGGGGGGGGCTAGCTGGCTCCTACGAGCAGTACTTC
.	TRBV28	TRBJ1-1	once	CASSEVGEGTEAFF	TGTGCCAGCAGTGAAGTGGGTGAGGGCACTGAAGCTTTCTTT
.	TRBV7-2	TRBJ1-6	.	CASSLTQTYNSPLHF	TGTGCCAGCAGCTTAACACAGACCTATAATTCACCCCTCCACTTT
.	TRBV27	TRBJ2-1	.	CASSPPFDYNEQFF	TGTGCCAGCAGCCCCCCTTTTGACTACAATGAGCAGTTCTTC
.	TRBV7-3	TRBJ2-5	.	CASSLKGLLQETQYF	TGTGCCAGCAGCTTAAAAGGCTTGCTCCAAGAGACCCAGTACTTC
.	TRBV6-6	TRBJ1-1	.	CASSQGWTEAFF	TGTGCCAGCAGCCAAGGTTGGACTGAAGCTTTCTTT
.	TRBV11-1	TRBJ2-2	few	CASSFDQDTGELFF	TGTGCCAGCAGCTTCGACCAAGACACCGGGGAGCTGTTTTTT
.	TRBV7-9	TRBJ2-5	.	CASSLPRGQETQYF	TGTGCCAGCAGCTTACCCCGGGGCCAAGAGACCCAGTACTTC
.	TRBV6-1	TRBJ1-2	once	CASSELPGPTGYTF	TGTGCCAGCAGTGAACTACCGGGACCAACTGGCTACACCTTC
TRBD2	TRBV27	TRBJ2-1	.	CASSLPGLAGGPSNEQFF	TGTGCCAGCAGTTTACCGGGACTAGCGGGAGGGCCAAGCAATGAGCAGTTCTTC
TRBD2	TRBV7-8	TRBJ2-7	.	CASSASFSGGYEQYF	TGTGCCAGCAGCGCCTCCTTTAGCGGGGGCTACGAGCAGTACTTC
TRBD1	TRBV14	TRBJ2-1	once	CASSQDWAGGSSYNEQFF	TGTGCCAGCAGCCAAGATTGGGCAGGGGGAAGCTCCTACAATGAGCAGTTCTTC
.	TRBV30	TRBJ2-2	.	CAWSDPPGELFF	TGTGCCTGGAGCGACCCCCCCGGGGAGCTGTTTTTT
.	TRBV7-3	TRBJ2-5	.	CASSPRGTGTQYF	TGTGCCAGCAGCCCCAGGGGAACGGGAACCCAGTACTTC
TRBD1	TRBV9	TRBJ2-7	.	CASSVEGAALWAYDEQYF	TGTGCCAGCAGCGTAGAGGGGGCAGCTTTGTGGGCTTATGACGAGCAGTACTTC
.	TRBV4-1	TRBJ2-1	.	CASSQDDNAPSSYNEQFF	TGCGCCAGCAGCCAAGATGACAATGCACCGAGCTCCTACAATGAGCAGTTCTTC
TRBD2	TRBV15	TRBJ2-1	.	CATSPGSGRGSYNEQFF	TGTGCCACCAGCCCCGGGAGCGGGAGGGGCTCCTACAATGAGCAGTTCTTC
.	TRBV19	TRBJ2-3	.	CASSIPRPVGDTQYF	TGTGCCAGTAGTATCCCTCGGCCTGTTGGAGATACGCAGTATTTT
.	TRBV28	TRBJ1-2	.	CASSVDQGRGAGYTF	TGTGCCAGCAGTGTAGACCAGGGGCGAGGGGCGGGCTACACCTTC
.	TRBV5-1	TRBJ2-7	.	CASSESVSYEQYF	TGCGCCAGCAGTGAGTCGGTTTCCTACGAGCAGTACTTC